This T cell receptor (beta chain) was recovered during a study of blood T cell repertoires in COVID-19. Study information: The United States, Italy and Spain supplied acute and convalescent COVID-19 samples. T cells, B-cell-depleted T cells, or PBMCs provided the cDNA or gDNA that served as material.

Authors' methods: The authors estimated nucleated cell counts from reference gene primer amplification. Produced via immunoSEQ multiplex PCR; TCRdb's table is partial and in-frame only. The DNA gave D and trimming, while V, J and clone size come from that table. Of under 150,000 clones listed, 70% to 90% are singletons. Between the trimmed V and J ends, which lost 0 bases and 8 bases, there was a span of 12 bases. The CDR3 loop spans 15 amino acids. Germline assignment: CDR1 SGHRS and CDR2 YFSETQ. The V call is TRBV5-1, the J call TRBJ1-6, with D unclear. The TCR was taken from a woman aged 45-60 years with acute or convalescent COVID-19. Sequences were obtained from peripheral blood. The CDR3 region is CASSLGRAYDSPLHF. The DNA of the CDR3 is TGCGCCAGCAGCTTGGGGCGGGCTTATGATTCACCCCTCCACTTT.